Sequencing of this T cell receptor beta chain was carried out in a study of cytomegalovirus exposure and HLA in healthy donors. Regarding the study as a whole: Researchers reported in a later analysis that common viral pathogens appeared linked to several top clusters. In a later analysis, a genetic analysis reported fewer productive-TCR N-insertions in an Asian-associated ancestry cluster than the cohort average.

Of note for this clone: Its antigen is still unknown.

60 Vbeta and 13 Jbeta primers were used in PCR. Sequencing used immunoSEQ multiplex PCR; TCRdb keeps in-frame clones, though not all of them. The table records under 200,000 clones, approximately 80% of them present only once. The CDR3 is 15 amino acids. The V end lost 2 bases, the J end lost 0 bases, and 8 bases lay between the germline ends. This receptor was taken from a woman aged 50 to 60 in good health and CMV-seropositive. Material for sequencing was PBMCs. The chain employs TRBV23-1 and TRBJ2-1; unclear D gene. TRBV23-1 is treated as an ORF (open reading frame) with a function not yet certain. The CDR3 region is CASSQRGRSYNEQFF. CDR3 bases: TGCGCCAGCAGTCAAAGAGGCCGCTCCTACAATGAGCAGTTCTTC.